Below, 21 T cell receptor beta chains from the same sample are listed, as sequenced in a study of blood T cell repertoires in COVID-19. Only in-frame clones appear in the TCRdb table, and some are missing; sequencing was by immunoSEQ multiplex PCR. Among roughly 230,000 clones listed, 82% were seen once. Input material: PBMCs or T cells enriched from blood (not recorded which). These receptors were obtained from an older woman who had recovered from COVID-19.

The sample holds one count of this clone. This CDR3 is CASSLRDSSFYEQYF. The CDR3 DNA sequence: TGTGCCAGCAGCCTACGGGACAGCTCTTTTTACGAGCAGTACTTC. The chain uses TRBV9 and TRBJ2-7; 7 bases are a match to TRBD1. After removal of 4 bases from V and 4 bases from J, the junction contained 11 bases not matched to a gene. Germline CDR1 reads SGDLS; CDR2 reads YYNGEE. The CDR3 is 15 residues long. Full variable domain (remainder filled in from reference TRBV9 and TRBJ2-7): DSGVTQTPKHLITATGQRVTLRCSPRSGDLSVYWYQQSLDQGLQFLIQYYNGEERAKGNILERFSAQQFPDLHSELNLSSLELGDSALYFCASSLRDSSFYEQYFGPGTRLTVT.

This clone has only a few counts. The chain's CDR3 is CASSVGTGWDNEQYF. The CDR3 nucleotides read TGTGCCAGCAGCGTAGGGACTGGCTGGGACAACGAGCAGTACTTC. This sequence joins TRBV9 and TRBJ2-7; D perhaps matches TRBD1 (6 bases). V was pared by 0 bases and J by 5 bases, with 15 bases between. Germline V gene data show CDR1 as SGDLS and CDR2 as YYNGEE. The CDR3 is 15 amino acids.

This chain connects TRBV7-9 to TRBJ2-2; TRBD2 matches 13 bases. The CDR3 spans 16 residues. With 4 bases clipped from V and 8 bases from J, the junction kept 7 bases outside the gene matches. The germline V gene has CDR1 SEHNR and CDR2 FQNEAQ (reference sequence). The chain's CDR3 is CASSSGTSGITGELFF. The DNA for the CDR3 is TGTGCCAGCAGCTCCGGGACTAGCGGGATAACGGGGGAGCTGTTTTTT.

CDR3 nucleotide sequence: TGTGCCAGTAGTCCGGACAGGCAAAATTCACCCCTCCACTTT. Encoded protein: CASSPDRQNSPLHF. J is TRBJ1-6 and V is TRBV19, with TRBD1 identical over 7 bases. This CDR3 has 14 residues. Germline V gene data show CDR1 as LNHDA and CDR2 as SQIVND (reference sequence). With V trimmed by 5 bases and J by 7 bases, 5 bases remained unmatched.

The rearrangement links TRBV19 to TRBJ2-5; unclear D gene. The germline V gene encodes CDR1 LNHDA and CDR2 SQIVND (reference sequence). The CDR3 contains 13 residues. V lost 3 bases, J lost 3 bases, and 8 bases lay in between. CDR3 in DNA: TGTGCCAGTAGTATCCAGTCCGAAGAGACCCAGTACTTC. It codes for CASSIQSEETQYF.

This sequence joins TRBV4-3 and TRBJ1-1, with a weak D call TRBD1 (6 bases). V was pared by 0 bases and J by 1 base, with 15 bases between. This CDR3 is built from 17 residues. Germline assignment: CDR1 LGHNA and CDR2 YSLEER. The CDR3 reads CASSQDRGAGGNTEAFF. In nucleotides, the CDR3 is TGCGCCAGCAGCCAAGATCGGGGGGCAGGAGGGAACACTGAAGCTTTCTTT.

The V and J genes are TRBV10-3 and TRBJ2-2; 10 nucleotides match TRBD2. The CDR3 has 15 amino acids. With V trimmed by 7 bases and J by 4 bases, 6 bases remained unmatched. Germline CDR1 reads ENHRY; CDR2 reads SYGVKD. The CDR3 DNA follows: TGTGCCATCAACCCCAGCGGGAGGGGCACCGGGGAGCTGTTTTTT. Protein: CAINPSGRGTGELFF.

CDR3 residues: CASRIQGAVNTEAFF. In DNA form, the CDR3 reads TGCGCCAGCAGAATACAGGGGGCAGTGAACACTGAAGCTTTCTTT. The V call is TRBV10-1, the J call TRBJ1-1, with 9 nucleotides matching TRBD1. Germline V lookup: CDR1 WNHNN, CDR2 SYGVQD (reference sequence). Trimming at V came to 6 bases and at J to 0 bases, leaving 5 bases not matched to a gene. The CDR3 length is 15 residues.

The genes are TRBV25-1 and TRBJ2-2, with TRBD1 matching 7 bases. V trimming: 2 bases; J trimming: 0 bases; junction bases outside the gene matches: 3. Per germline, CDR1 MGHDK and CDR2 SYGVNS. CDR3 length: 16 residues. The CDR3 bases are TGTGCCAGCAGTGAAAACAGGGGCCCGAACACCGGGGAGCTGTTTTTT. Its translation is CASSENRGPNTGELFF.

This clone occurred once. This chain connects TRBV19 to TRBJ1-1, with D uncertain. With 4 bases removed from V and 2 bases from J, the gap between germline ends came to 8 bases. Per the germline V gene, CDR1 is LNHDA and CDR2 is SQIVND (reference sequence). The CDR3 has 13 residues. CDR3 sequence: CASSSTANTEAFF. CDR3 coding DNA: TGTGCCAGTAGTAGTACAGCTAACACTGAAGCTTTCTTT.

CDR3 in amino acids: CASSLVGAYEQYF. The CDR3 DNA reads as TGTGCCAGCAGCTTGGTCGGGGCCTACGAGCAGTACTTC. The chain uses TRBV13 and TRBJ2-7; tentative D call: TRBD2 (5 bases). In germline, CDR1 is PRHDT, CDR2 FYEKMQ (reference sequence). The V and J ends lost 3 bases and 2 bases respectively, with 8 bases between them. The CDR3 has 13 amino acids.

The chain recombines TRBV5-1 with TRBJ2-5; TRBD2 agrees at 10 bases. Trimming removed 0 bases from V and 4 bases from J; junction bases left unmatched: 3. Germline CDR1 reads SGHRS; CDR2 reads YFSETQ. The CDR3 extends over 15 amino acids. For the CDR3, the DNA is TGCGCCAGCAGCTTGGCCCCTAGCGGGGGAGAGACCCAGTACTTC. Amino acid sequence: CASSLAPSGGETQYF.

The V call is TRBV19, the J call TRBJ2-1; D is perhaps TRBD1 (5 bases). In germline, CDR1 is LNHDA, CDR2 SQIVND (reference sequence). This CDR3 is built from 14 residues. Trimming left V 6 bases short and J 6 bases short, with 15 bases between. For the CDR3, the DNA is TGTGCCAGTAGAGGGGCTAACGATTTCAATGAGCAGTTCTTC. Protein: CASRGANDFNEQFF.

The chain is built from TRBV20-1 and TRBJ1-1; D is undetermined. V dropped 5 bases and J dropped 7 bases, with 11 bases sitting between them. CDR1 and CDR2 from the germline V gene are DFQATT and SNEGSKA (reference sequence). The CDR3 length is 11 residues. This chain's CDR3 is CSAPRQFEAFF. In DNA, the CDR3 is TGCAGTGCTCCGAGGCAGTTTGAAGCTTTCTTT.

This clone came up a few times. The V gene is TRBV6-5, the J gene TRBJ2-3; the match to TRBD1 covers 9 bases. Germline V lookup: CDR1 MNHEY, CDR2 SVGAGI. The J segment lost 4 bases and the V segment lost 8 bases, leaving 7 bases of the junction unmatched. CDR3 length equals 14 residues. CDR3 residues: CASFIQGASDTQYF. The CDR3 DNA follows: TGTGCCAGCTTTATACAGGGGGCCTCAGATACGCAGTATTTT.

In its sample, this clone was seen once. This chain connects TRBV6-5 to TRBJ2-5; D is perhaps TRBD2 (5 bases). V was cut by 6 bases and J by 5 bases, with 13 bases left in between. Germline CDR1 reads MNHEY; CDR2 reads SVGAGI. The CDR3 spans 13 residues. The CDR3 reads CASRSRTGETQYF. The DNA for the CDR3 is TGTGCCAGCAGAAGCCGGACGGGGGAGACCCAGTACTTC.

This chain's CDR3 is CAISPRQGTYEQYF. Here the CDR3 DNA reads TGTGCCATCAGCCCCCGACAGGGAACCTACGAGCAGTACTTC. This chain uses TRBV10-3 with TRBJ2-7, with 7 nucleotides matching TRBD1. This CDR3 is built from 14 residues. Germline V gives CDR1 ENHRY, CDR2 SYGVKD. J was trimmed by 2 bases and V by 6 bases; bases with no gene match: 7.

V gene TRBV18 combines with J gene TRBJ2-2; 12 bases map to TRBD2. CDR3 length: 18 amino acids. V lost 4 bases, J lost 5 bases, and 11 bases stayed unmatched. Germline CDR1 KGHSH, CDR2 LQKENI. This chain's CDR3 is CASSLHSLAGGETGELFF. CDR3 coding DNA: TGTGCCAGCTCACTCCATTCCCTAGCGGGAGGGGAGACCGGGGAGCTGTTTTTT.

The chain recombines TRBV14 with TRBJ2-3; D is perhaps TRBD1 (5 bases). CDR3 size: 15 residues. Germline CDR1 SGHDN, CDR2 FVKESK. The V end was cut by 2 bases, the J end by 4 bases, with 13 bases between. CDR3 in amino acids: CASSQSTTVPDTQYF. The CDR3 bases are TGTGCCAGCAGCCAATCTACGACAGTCCCAGATACGCAGTATTTT.

V gene TRBV5-1 combines with J gene TRBJ1-1; weak D call: TRBD1 (5 bases). Per germline, CDR1 SGHRS and CDR2 YFSETQ. This CDR3 is built from 15 residues. Deletions cut 0 bases from V and 3 bases from J, with 12 bases between. In nucleotides, the CDR3 is TGCGCCAGCAGCTTGGTACAGGCAGGAGACACTGAAGCTTTCTTT. It translates to CASSLVQAGDTEAFF.

This clone was detected only a few times. The CDR3 reads CASSLALNEQFF. The CDR3 DNA is TGTGCCAGCAGCTTAGCTCTCAATGAGCAGTTCTTC. The V call is TRBV7-6, the J call TRBJ2-1; unclear D gene. This CDR3 has 12 residues. Trimming left V 0 bases short and J 6 bases short, with 3 bases between. Germline CDR1 SGHVS, CDR2 FNYEAQ. Together with reference TRBV7-6 and TRBJ2-1, the CDR3 gives the full variable domain: GAGVSQSPRYKVTKRGQDVALRCDPISGHVSLYWYRQALGQGPEFLTYFNYEAQQDKSGLPNDRFSAERPEGSISTLTIQRTEQRDSAMYRCASSLALNEQFFGPGTRLTVL.